This T cell receptor beta chain was found in a study of T cell repertoires in cytomegalovirus infection. Study-level information: Through public TCR beta signatures, both CMV infection and matching HLA type were indicated.

TCRdb called the reads again in MiXCR, with one record for every CDR3 protein. The sample holds about 260,000 distinct CDR3 sequences, roughly an eighth seen once. Overall study results and limits: Across the ex vivo response, the dominant clonotypes were HLA-C-restricted CMV-specific TCR beta clonotypes.

Germline V gene data show CDR1 as LGHNT and CDR2 as FRNRAP. The CDR3 contains 12 residues. V lost 1 base, J lost 8 bases, and 6 bases lay in between. This clonotype appeared many times. Its specificity is not known. The chain couples TRBV12-5 to TRBJ2-1; D not resolved. Sequencing used PBMCs. This receptor was obtained from a human donor in good health (CMV status not recorded). Some clones in this sample may be carry-over from other donors' samples. DNA for the CDR3: TGTGCTAGTGGTTTGGGTTACGATGAGCAGTTCTTC. It yields the protein CASGLGYDEQFF.